Listed below are T cell receptor beta chains from one sample, sequenced in a study of metastatic and nonmetastatic thyroid tumors. MiXCR was used by TCRdb to re-call the PCR reads. The top ten hold approximately 10% of the sample, which has tens of thousands of clones, roughly an eighth seen once. Sequencing was performed on tumor tissue. Receptor source: a female donor with papillary thyroid cancer or a benign thyroid nodule (not recorded which). Some clones in this sample may be carry-over from other donors' samples. Both conserved end residues are part of each CDR3. Fields, in order: CDR3 length, D gene, clone size, J gene, V gene, CDR3 protein, CDR3 DNA. D genes are given only for firm matches. The size of a clone is reported for some rows only, either as once, few or many, or as a class for expanded clones.

length: 14; D: TRBD1; size: many; J: TRBJ1-3; V: TRBV29-1; CDR3: CSVAGTGAGNTIYF; DNA: TGCAGCGTTGCTGGGACAGGGGCTGGAAACACCATATATTTT
length: 15; D: -; size: many; J: TRBJ2-2; V: TRBV5-1; CDR3: CASSWTILGTGELFF; DNA: TGCGCCAGCAGCTGGACCATTCTGGGGACCGGGGAGCTGTTTTTT
length: 17; D: TRBD1; size: many; J: TRBJ2-7; V: TRBV12-3/TRBV12-4; CDR3: CASSPTVGTGRRYEQYF; DNA: TGTGCCAGCAGCCCCACCGTGGGGACAGGCCGGCGGTACGAGCAGTACTTC
length: 14; D: TRBD1; size: many; J: TRBJ2-5; V: TRBV30; CDR3: CAWTLTGGGETQYF; DNA: TGTGCCTGGACACTCACAGGGGGCGGTGAGACCCAGTACTTC
length: 13; D: -; size: many; J: TRBJ2-3; V: TRBV4-2; CDR3: CASSQDTGGTQYF; DNA: TGTGCCAGCAGCCAAGACACCGGAGGTACGCAGTATTTT
length: 14; D: -; size: many; J: TRBJ1-3; V: TRBV6-1; CDR3: CASSASTAGNTIYF; DNA: TGTGCCAGCAGTGCGTCGACGGCTGGAAACACCATATATTTT
length: 16; D: -; size: many; J: TRBJ2-1; V: TRBV19; CDR3: CASSKAQRQAGNEQFF; DNA: TGTGCCAGTAGTAAGGCCCAGCGGCAAGCGGGCAATGAGCAGTTCTTC
length: 15; D: TRBD1; size: many; J: TRBJ1-5; V: TRBV6-1; CDR3: CASTSGQGGNQPQHF; DNA: TGTGCCAGCACCTCGGGACAGGGGGGAAATCAGCCCCAGCATTTT
length: 15; D: -; size: many; J: TRBJ2-7; V: TRBV5-1; CDR3: CASSWMGLQVYEQYF; DNA: TGCGCCAGCAGCTGGATGGGACTCCAGGTCTACGAGCAGTACTTC
length: 11; D: -; size: many; J: TRBJ1-1; V: TRBV12-3/TRBV12-4; CDR3: CASGEFGRFLF; DNA: TGTGCCAGCGGAGAGTTTGGCCGATTTCTTTTT
length: 15; D: TRBD1; size: many; J: TRBJ1-2; V: TRBV24-1; CDR3: CATSDSPDRQTGYTF; DNA: TGTGCCACCAGTGACTCCCCGGACAGGCAGACGGGCTACACCTTC
length: 11; D: -; size: many; J: TRBJ2-7; V: TRBV30; CDR3: CAWNSGYEQYF; DNA: TGTGCCTGGAATTCTGGGTATGAGCAGTACTTC
length: 15; D: TRBD2; size: -; J: TRBJ2-1; V: TRBV11-1; CDR3: CASGIRLAGDNEQFF; DNA: TGTGCCAGCGGCATTCGACTAGCTGGAGACAATGAGCAGTTCTTC
length: 19; D: TRBD1; size: many; J: TRBJ2-6; V: TRBV24-1; CDR3: CATSDGTGTGRSGANVLTF; DNA: TGTGCCACCAGTGATGGTACCGGGACAGGGAGGTCTGGGGCCAACGTCCTGACTTTC
length: 13; D: -; size: many; J: TRBJ2-5; V: TRBV6-5; CDR3: CASSYQRQETQYF; DNA: TGTGCCAGCAGTTACCAACGACAAGAGACCCAGTACTTC
length: 13; D: -; size: many; J: TRBJ1-5; V: TRBV19; CDR3: CASNEGVNQPQHF; DNA: TGTGCCAGTAATGAGGGGGTCAATCAGCCCCAGCATTTT
length: 14; D: TRBD1; size: many; J: TRBJ1-5; V: TRBV9; CDR3: CASSPRDSDQPQHF; DNA: TGTGCCAGCAGCCCCCGGGACAGTGATCAGCCCCAGCATTTT
length: 15; D: -; size: few; J: TRBJ2-7; V: TRBV28; CDR3: CASSLPGTGTREQYF; DNA: TGTGCCAGCAGTTTACCTGGGACAGGGACTAGGGAGCAGTACTTC
length: 19; D: TRBD2; size: many; J: TRBJ2-1; V: TRBV12-3/TRBV12-4; CDR3: CASSLGLAGGTIVGNEQFF; DNA: TGTGCCAGCAGTCTAGGACTAGCGGGAGGGACAATAGTCGGGAATGAGCAGTTCTTC